Listed below are T cell receptor beta chains from one sample, sequenced in a study of cytomegalovirus exposure and HLA in healthy donors. Repertoires were generated with immunoSEQ multiplex PCR, while TCRdb's copy carries only in-frame clones and drops some. The data show 120,000 or so clones, with over 65% seen just once and under 13% held by the top ten. The sample comprised PBMCs. These receptors were taken from a man aged 25 to 40 in good health and CMV-seropositive. Both conserved end residues are trimmed from each CDR3.

TRBJ1-1 | TRBV7-8 | ASSLGQGLNTEAF
TRBJ2-5 | TRBV7-6 | ASSLGLAGNQETQY
TRBJ2-2 | TRBV6-5 | ASASAGAGAGELF
TRBJ2-1 | TRBV2 | ASSLQGNEQF
TRBJ2-7 | TRBV5-1 | ASSLTGGSLYEQY
TRBJ1-1 | TRBV14 | ASSQGRGVTEAF
TRBJ1-4 | TRBV28 | ASSLLRDRGEKLF
TRBJ2-5 | TRBV5-4 | ASSSLAGGTKETQY
TRBJ1-2 | TRBV4-2 | ASSLTPSRGGYGYT
TRBJ2-7 | TRBV7-9 | ASRDRYYEQY
TRBJ2-7 | TRBV18 | ASSPPIGGRGEQY
TRBJ1-1 | TRBV5-1 | ASCREGNTEAF
TRBJ1-5 | TRBV9 | ASSPQGARQPQH
TRBJ1-5 | TRBV14 | ASSQTGLNQPQH
TRBJ2-2 | TRBV29-1 | SVDASGTNTGELF
TRBJ2-7 | TRBV30 | AWSGQGYEQY
TRBJ2-7 | TRBV15 | ATSRVLAGKYEQY
TRBJ1-5 | TRBV19 | ASSPWTGGVGQPQH
TRBJ2-7 | TRBV23-1 | ASSHGISGSYYEQY
TRBJ2-1 | TRBV12-5 | ASAKRNYNEQF